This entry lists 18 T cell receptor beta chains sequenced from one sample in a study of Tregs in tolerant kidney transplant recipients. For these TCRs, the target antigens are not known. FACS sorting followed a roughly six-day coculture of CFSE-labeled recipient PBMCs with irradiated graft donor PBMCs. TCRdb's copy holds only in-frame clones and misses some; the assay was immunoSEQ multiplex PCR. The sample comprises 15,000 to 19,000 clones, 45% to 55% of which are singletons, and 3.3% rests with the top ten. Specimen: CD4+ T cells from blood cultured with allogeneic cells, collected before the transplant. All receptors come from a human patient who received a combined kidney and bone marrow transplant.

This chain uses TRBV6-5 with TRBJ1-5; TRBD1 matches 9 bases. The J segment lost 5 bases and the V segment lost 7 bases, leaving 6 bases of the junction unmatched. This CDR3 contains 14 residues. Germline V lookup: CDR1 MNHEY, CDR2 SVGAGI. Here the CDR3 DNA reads TGTGCCAGCAATCGGAACAGGGGGCATCAGCCCCAGCATTTT. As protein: CASNRNRGHQPQHF.

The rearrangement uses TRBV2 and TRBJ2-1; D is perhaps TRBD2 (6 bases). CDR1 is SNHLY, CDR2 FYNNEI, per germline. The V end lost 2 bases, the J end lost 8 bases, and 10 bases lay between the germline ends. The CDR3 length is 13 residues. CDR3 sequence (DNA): TGTGCCAGCAGTGAAACTGGGGGGTATGAGCAGTTCTTC. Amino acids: CASSETGGYEQFF.

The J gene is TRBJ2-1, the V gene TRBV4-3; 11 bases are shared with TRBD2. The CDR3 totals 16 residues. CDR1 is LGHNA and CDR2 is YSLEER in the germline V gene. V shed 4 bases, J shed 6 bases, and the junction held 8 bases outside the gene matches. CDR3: CASSPLAGGPVNEQFF. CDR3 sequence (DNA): TGCGCCAGCAGCCCATTAGCGGGAGGGCCGGTCAATGAGCAGTTCTTC.

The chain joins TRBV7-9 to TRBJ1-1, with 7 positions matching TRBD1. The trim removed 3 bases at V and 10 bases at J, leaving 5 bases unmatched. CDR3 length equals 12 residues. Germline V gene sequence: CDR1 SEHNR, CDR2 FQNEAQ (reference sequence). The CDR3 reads CASSFGQAVAFF. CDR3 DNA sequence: TGTGCCAGCAGCTTTGGACAGGCAGTAGCTTTCTTT. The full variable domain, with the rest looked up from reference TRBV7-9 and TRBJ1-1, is DTGVSQNPRHKITKRGQNVTFRCDPISEHNRLYWYRQTLGQGPEFLTYFQNEAQLEKSRLLSDRFSAERPKGSFSTLEIQRTEQGDSAMYLCASSFGQAVAFFGQGTRLTVV.

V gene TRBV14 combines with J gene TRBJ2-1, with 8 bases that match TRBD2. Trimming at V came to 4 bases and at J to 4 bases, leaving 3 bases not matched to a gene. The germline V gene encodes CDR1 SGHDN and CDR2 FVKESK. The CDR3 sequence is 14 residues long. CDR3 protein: CASSLAGPYNEQFF. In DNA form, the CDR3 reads TGTGCCAGCAGCCTAGCGGGGCCGTACAATGAGCAGTTCTTC.

The CDR3 DNA reads as TGTGCCAGCAGCGCCTACAGGGTTACCTACGAGCAGTACTTC. Translating it yields CASSAYRVTYEQYF. This chain links TRBV13 with TRBJ2-7; D is perhaps TRBD1 (6 bases). V lost 5 bases and J lost 2, with 13 bases in between. Looked up from germline, CDR1 is PRHDT and CDR2 is FYEKMQ (reference sequence). The CDR3 sequence is 14 residues long.

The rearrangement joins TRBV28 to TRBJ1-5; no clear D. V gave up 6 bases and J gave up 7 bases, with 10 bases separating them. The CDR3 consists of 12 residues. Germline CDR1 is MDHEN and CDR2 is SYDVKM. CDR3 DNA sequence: TGTGCCAGCAGCCCCCTTTTACAGCCCCAGCATTTT. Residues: CASSPLLQPQHF.

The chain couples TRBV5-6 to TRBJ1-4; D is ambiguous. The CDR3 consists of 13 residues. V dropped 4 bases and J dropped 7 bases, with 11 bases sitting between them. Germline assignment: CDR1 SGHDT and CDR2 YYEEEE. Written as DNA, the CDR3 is TGTGCCAGCAGCCGATACTTAACTGAAAAACTGTTTTTT. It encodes CASSRYLTEKLFF.

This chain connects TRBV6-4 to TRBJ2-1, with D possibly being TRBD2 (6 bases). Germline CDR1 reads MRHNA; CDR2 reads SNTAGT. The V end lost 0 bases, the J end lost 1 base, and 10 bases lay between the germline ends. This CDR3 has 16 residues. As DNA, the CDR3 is TGTGCCAGCAGTGACTCCCACGGGAGATCCTACAATGAGCAGTTCTTC. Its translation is CASSDSHGRSYNEQFF.

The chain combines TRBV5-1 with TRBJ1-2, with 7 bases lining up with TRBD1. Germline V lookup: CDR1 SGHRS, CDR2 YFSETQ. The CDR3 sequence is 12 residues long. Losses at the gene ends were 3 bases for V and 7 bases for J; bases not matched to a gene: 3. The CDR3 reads CASSSQGGGYTF. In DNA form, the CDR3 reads TGCGCCAGCAGCTCGCAGGGGGGTGGCTACACCTTC.

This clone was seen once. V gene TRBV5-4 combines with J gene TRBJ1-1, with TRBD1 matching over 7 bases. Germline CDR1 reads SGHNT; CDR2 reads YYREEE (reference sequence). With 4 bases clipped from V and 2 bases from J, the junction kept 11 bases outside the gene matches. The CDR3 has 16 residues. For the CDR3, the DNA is TGTGCCAGCAGCCGCAAAACAGGGGCAAAAAACACTGAAGCTTTCTTT. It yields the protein CASSRKTGAKNTEAFF.

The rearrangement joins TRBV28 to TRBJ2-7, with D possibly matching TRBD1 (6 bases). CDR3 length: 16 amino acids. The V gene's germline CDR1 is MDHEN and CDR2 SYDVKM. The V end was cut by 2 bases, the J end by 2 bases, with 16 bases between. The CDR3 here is CASSLRLGQPPYEQYF. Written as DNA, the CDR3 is TGTGCCAGCAGTTTACGGCTAGGACAGCCACCCTACGAGCAGTACTTC.

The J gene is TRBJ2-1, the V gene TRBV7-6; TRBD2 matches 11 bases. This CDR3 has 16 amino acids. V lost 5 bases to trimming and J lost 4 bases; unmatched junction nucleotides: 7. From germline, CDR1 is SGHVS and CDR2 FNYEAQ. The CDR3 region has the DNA TGTGCCAGCAGCCCACGTAGCGGGGGGGGTTACAATGAGCAGTTCTTC. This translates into CASSPRSGGGYNEQFF.

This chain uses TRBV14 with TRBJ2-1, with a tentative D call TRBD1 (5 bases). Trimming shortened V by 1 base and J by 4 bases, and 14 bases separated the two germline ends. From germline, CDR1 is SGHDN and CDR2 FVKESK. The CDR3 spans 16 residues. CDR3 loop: CASSQVGRAYYNEQFF. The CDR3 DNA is TGTGCCAGCAGCCAAGTCGGCAGGGCTTATTACAATGAGCAGTTCTTC.

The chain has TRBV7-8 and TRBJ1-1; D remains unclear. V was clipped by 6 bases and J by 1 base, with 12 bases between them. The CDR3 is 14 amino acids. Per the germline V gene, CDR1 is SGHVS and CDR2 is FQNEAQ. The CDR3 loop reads CASRWSRQNTEAFF. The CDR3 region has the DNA TGTGCCAGCAGGTGGAGCCGGCAGAACACTGAAGCTTTCTTT. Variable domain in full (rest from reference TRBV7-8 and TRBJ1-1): GAGVSQSPRYKVAKRGQDVALRCDPISGHVSLFWYQQALGQGPEFLTYFQNEAQLDKSGLPSDRFFAERPEGSVSTLKIQRTQQEDSAVYLCASRWSRQNTEAFFGQGTRLTVV.

This CDR3 is CASSLRGTPKETQYF. As DNA, the CDR3 is TGCGCCAGCAGCCTACGCGGCACCCCAAAAGAGACCCAGTACTTC. The rearrangement links TRBV5-1 to TRBJ2-5; D is unclear. Germline assignment: CDR1 SGHRS and CDR2 YFSETQ. Between the trimmed V and J ends, which lost 4 bases and 3 bases, there was a span of 16 bases. CDR3 length: 15 amino acids.

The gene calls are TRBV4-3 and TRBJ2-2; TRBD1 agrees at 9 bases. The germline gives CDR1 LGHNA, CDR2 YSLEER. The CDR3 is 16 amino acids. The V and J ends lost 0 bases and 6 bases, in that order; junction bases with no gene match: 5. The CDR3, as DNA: TGCGCCAGCAGCCAAGAGCCGACAGGGGGGCCCGGGGAGCTGTTTTTT. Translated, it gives CASSQEPTGGPGELFF.

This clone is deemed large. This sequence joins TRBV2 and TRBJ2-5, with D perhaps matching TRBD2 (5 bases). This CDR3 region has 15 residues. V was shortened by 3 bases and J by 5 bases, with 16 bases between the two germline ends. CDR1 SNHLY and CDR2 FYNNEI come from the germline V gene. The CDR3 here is CASSEGNVGMETQYF. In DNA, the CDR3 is TGTGCCAGCAGTGAGGGCAACGTCGGGATGGAGACCCAGTACTTC.